This T cell receptor beta chain came from a study of blood T cells in healthy people across ages. This CDR3 is built from 11 residues. Germline-derived CDR1 and CDR2 are ENHRY and SYGVKD. Drawn from each donor were roughly 10 milliliters of peripheral blood. For the second PCR, which ran for about 6 to 11 cycles, a sample-barcoded 5' primer and a J-beta primer mix were used. Samples each returned at least 3 million CDR3-containing paired-end reads. Via MiXCR, TCRdb re-called the 5' RACE reads, giving one row per CDR3 protein. Of more than 600,000 distinct CDR3 sequences detected, 25% appear once; the ten largest clones hold 9.4%. The same data also went into a second study, on T cells of mothers and their children. That paper notes: Each mother gave over 8.5 million TCR beta CDR3 reads; each child, approximately 3 million.

Sequences were obtained from blood. The chain is built from TRBV10-3 and TRBJ2-5; D gene uncertain. The J call may be mistaken, given a closer DNA end match to TRBJ2-1. This receptor was taken from a boy between 5 and 17 years old in good health. CDR3 residues: CAISEMTEQFF. The CDR3 coding sequence is TGTGCCATCAGTGAGATGACTGAGCAGTTCTTC.